These 15 T cell receptor beta chains originate from one sample sequenced in a study of post-analysis software for immune sequencing data. General study findings and limits: Included in a set of roughly five TRBV segments more frequent in patients than controls were TRBV5-6, TRBV5-1 and TRBV20-1.

Antigen specificity for these receptors is unknown. The authors incorporated unique molecular identifiers into the TCR beta cDNA libraries. One entry per CDR3 protein results from TCRdb running MiXCR on the PCR reads. The sample carries around 250,000 distinct CDR3 sequences, 35% to 40% recorded once. The sample was blood. Every receptor here comes from a girl under 18 with multiple sclerosis.

This clonotype came up many times. The rearrangement links TRBV2 to TRBJ2-1; D is unclear. Trimming stripped 8 bases from V and 6 bases from J, with 11 bases between. CDR1 and CDR2 from the germline V gene are SNHLY and FYNNEI. This CDR3 comprises 12 residues. This CDR3 is CASGLQANEQFF. The CDR3 DNA follows: TGTGCCAGCGGTCTACAAGCCAATGAGCAGTTCTTC.

This clonotype appeared a few times. The genes are TRBV5-1 and TRBJ1-1; TRBD1 is a possible D gene (5 bases). Looked up from germline, CDR1 is SGHRS and CDR2 is YFSETQ. Trimming stripped 0 bases from V and 4 bases from J, with 13 bases between. The CDR3 sequence is 15 residues long. The CDR3 loop is CASSLETRAGTEAFF. In nucleotides, the CDR3 is TGCGCCAGCAGCTTGGAGACCAGGGCCGGCACTGAAGCTTTCTTT. Based on the CDR3 plus reference TRBV5-1 and TRBJ1-1, the full variable domain is KAGVTQTPRYLIKTRGQQVTLSCSPISGHRSVSWYQQTPGQGLQFLFEYFSETQRNKGNFPGRFSGRQFSNSRSEMNVSTLELGDSALYLCASSLETRAGTEAFFGQGTRLTVV.

There are many counts of this clonotype. The gene calls are TRBV5-1 and TRBJ1-2; maybe TRBD1 (5 bases). CDR3 length equals 15 residues. V dropped 2 bases and J dropped 4 bases, with 15 bases sitting between them. Germline V CDR1 and CDR2: SGHRS, YFSETQ. The DNA for the CDR3 is TGCGCCAGCAGCTTTGGGGCCTCCGGAGGCTATGGCTACACCTTC. The encoded protein is CASSFGASGGYGYTF. Drawing the rest from reference TRBV5-1 and TRBJ1-2, the complete variable domain is KAGVTQTPRYLIKTRGQQVTLSCSPISGHRSVSWYQQTPGQGLQFLFEYFSETQRNKGNFPGRFSGRQFSNSRSEMNVSTLELGDSALYLCASSFGASGGYGYTFGSGTRLTVV.

This clonotype was found many times. The chain has TRBV20-1 and TRBJ2-5; 7 bases match TRBD1. This CDR3 region has 14 residues. The germline V gene encodes CDR1 DFQATT and CDR2 SNEGSKA (reference sequence). Unmatched junction bases numbered 11, after V lost 3 bases and J lost 7 bases. CDR3 region: CSASPPGGKGTQYF. The DNA of the CDR3 is TGCAGTGCTAGCCCGCCAGGGGGAAAGGGGACCCAGTACTTC.

The rearrangement uses TRBV2 and TRBJ2-5; perhaps TRBD2 as D (5 bases). The DNA end favors TRBJ2-7, so the J call may be wrong. CDR1 is SNHLY and CDR2 is FYNNEI in the germline V gene. CDR3 length equals 12 residues. CDR3 sequence (DNA): TGTGCCAGCAGTACGGGGTCGCGCGAGCAGTACTTC. Its translation: CASSTGSREQYF.

This clonotype showed up many times. This rearrangement joins TRBV24-1 to TRBJ1-2; possibly TRBD1 for D (5 bases). The germline gives CDR1 KGHDR, CDR2 SFDVKD. The length of the CDR3 is 17 residues. Between the trimmed V and J ends, which lost 3 bases and 0 bases, there was a span of 16 bases. The CDR3 here is CATSDRGTGASNYGYTF. The CDR3 DNA follows: TGTGCCACCAGTGATAGAGGGACTGGAGCCTCTAACTATGGCTACACCTTC.

The chain couples TRBV11-2 to TRBJ2-3; no firm D call. The CDR3 spans 14 residues. Trimming took off 0 bases at V and 7 bases at J, with 11 bases between the two ends. Germline CDR1 SGHAT, CDR2 FQNNGV. The chain's CDR3 is CASSLDLAQNTQYF. CDR3 DNA: TGTGCCAGCAGCTTAGATTTGGCACAAAATACGCAGTATTTT.

This chain connects TRBV28 to TRBJ2-7; a possible D gene is TRBD2 (5 bases). Between the trimmed V and J ends, which lost 5 bases and 0 bases, there was a span of 11 bases. CDR3 length: 14 residues. Looked up from germline, CDR1 is MDHEN and CDR2 is SYDVKM. CDR3 residues: CASSPWTGSYEQYF. Written as DNA, the CDR3 is TGTGCCAGCAGTCCGTGGACTGGCTCCTACGAGCAGTACTTC. The variable domain in full, with the rest retrieved from reference TRBV28 and TRBJ2-7, is DVKVTQSSRYLVKRTGEKVFLECVQDMDHENMFWYRQDPGLGLRLIYFSYDVKMKEKGDIPEGYSVSREKKERFSLILESASTNQTSMYLCASSPWTGSYEQYFGPGTRLTVT.

Of note for this clonotype: A single base separates this from a much larger clone, so it may be a read error. V is TRBV5-1 and J is TRBJ2-5; perhaps TRBD2 as D (7 bases). The V and J ends lost 0 bases and 11 bases respectively, with 20 bases between them. This CDR3 has 15 amino acids. Germline V gene lookup returns CDR1 SGHRS and CDR2 YFSETQ. DNA for the CDR3: TGCGCCAGCAGCTTGGGTGGGGGGGGCTTCGATGAGCAGTACTTC. This codes for CASSLGGGGFDEQYF.

The chain has TRBV6-2 or TRBV6-3 and TRBJ1-1, with TRBD1 matching 7 bases. Germline V lookup: CDR1 MNHEY, CDR2 SVGEGT. V was pared by 10 bases and J by 5 bases, with 4 bases of the junction left unmatched. This CDR3 has 11 residues. CDR3 residues: CAIAQGTEAFF. For the CDR3, the DNA is TGTGCCATCGCACAGGGGACTGAAGCTTTCTTT.

The chain couples TRBV20-1 to TRBJ2-5; D perhaps matches TRBD2 (5 bases). This CDR3 has 14 amino acids. Germline V gene sequence: CDR1 DFQATT, CDR2 SNEGSKA (reference sequence). V lost 3 bases and J lost 4, with 15 bases in between. The CDR3 region has the DNA TGCAGTGCTAGGGACTCAGGTCGGAGAGAGACCCAGTACTTC. This gives the protein CSARDSGRRETQYF.

This clonotype was seen at least ten times. The chain joins TRBV20-1 to TRBJ2-5, with 7 bases matching TRBD1. J gave up 5 bases and V 3 bases, and 6 bases lay outside the gene matches. From germline, CDR1 is DFQATT and CDR2 SNEGSKA (reference sequence). The CDR3 contains 13 residues. The CDR3 DNA reads TGCAGTGCTAGTCGACAGGGCGCCGAGACCCAGTACTTC. Residues: CSASRQGAETQYF.

This clonotype has at least ten counts. This chain links TRBV7-9 with TRBJ2-1; TRBD1 might be the D (5 bases). CDR3 length equals 19 residues. Between the trimmed V and J ends, which lost 5 bases and 8 bases, there was a span of 31 bases. Germline CDR1 reads SEHNR; CDR2 reads FQNEAQ (reference sequence). Here the CDR3 reads CASSLLLPDRWGIRDEQFF. For the CDR3, the DNA is TGTGCCAGCAGCCTACTACTCCCCGACAGATGGGGTATACGCGATGAGCAGTTCTTC.

Details on this clonotype: One end of the junction fails to match germline, which may point to a read error. The rearrangement links TRBV24-1 to TRBJ2-3; D not certain. The CDR3 extends over 17 amino acids. Per germline, CDR1 KGHDR and CDR2 SFDVKD. For the CDR3, the DNA is TGTGCCACCAGTGATCATACTGGATCCGCGCGCACAGATATGCAGTATTTT. This codes for CATSDHTGSARTDMQYF.

The V gene is TRBV19, the J gene TRBJ2-5; D is ambiguous. The CDR3 is 15 residues long. CDR1 is LNHDA, CDR2 SQIVND, per germline (reference sequence). Trimming took off 1 base at V and 3 bases at J, with 12 bases between the two ends. CDR3 sequence (DNA): TGTGCCAGTAGTATAGGCCCGTCCCTCAAAGAGACCCAGTACTTC. It specifies CASSIGPSLKETQYF.